This T cell receptor beta chain was identified during a study of blood T cell repertoires in COVID-19. Study information: Italy, Spain and the United States were the sources of the convalescent and acute COVID-19 samples.

Produced via immunoSEQ multiplex PCR; TCRdb's table is partial and in-frame only. The data hold approximately 260,000 clones, with 82% observed a single time. The CDR3 is made up of 15 amino acids. CDR1 is SGHRS and CDR2 is YFSETQ in the germline V gene. Deletions cut 4 bases from V and 4 bases from J, with 17 bases between. Specimen: peripheral blood. The clonotype was recovered from a woman aged 60-75 years with active or convalescent COVID-19. The chain links TRBV5-1 to TRBJ1-1; D is perhaps TRBD1 (6 bases). As DNA, the CDR3 is TGCGCCAGCAGCACACAACAGGGCAGGGCCACTGAAGCTTTCTTT. Translating gives CASSTQQGRATEAFF.